This T cell receptor beta chain was recorded in a study of blood T cell repertoires in COVID-19. The repertoire was sequenced with immunoSEQ multiplex PCR; TCRdb's copy has only in-frame clones and lacks some. The repertoire includes approximately 230,000 clones, approximately 90% of them detected once, and under 8% sits in the top ten. The V gene's germline CDR1 is SQVTM and CDR2 ANQGSEA. The CDR3 has 14 amino acids. V shed 4 bases and J shed 4 bases, with 16 bases lying between them. The chain uses TRBV29-1 and TRBJ1-2, with no clear D. This receptor was taken from a woman younger than 45 with COVID-19, enrolled during active disease. The sample comprised peripheral blood. The CDR3 DNA is TGCAGCGTTGCCATCAGCGGTGAGGGCTATGGCTACACCTTC. It yields the protein CSVAISGEGYGYTF.